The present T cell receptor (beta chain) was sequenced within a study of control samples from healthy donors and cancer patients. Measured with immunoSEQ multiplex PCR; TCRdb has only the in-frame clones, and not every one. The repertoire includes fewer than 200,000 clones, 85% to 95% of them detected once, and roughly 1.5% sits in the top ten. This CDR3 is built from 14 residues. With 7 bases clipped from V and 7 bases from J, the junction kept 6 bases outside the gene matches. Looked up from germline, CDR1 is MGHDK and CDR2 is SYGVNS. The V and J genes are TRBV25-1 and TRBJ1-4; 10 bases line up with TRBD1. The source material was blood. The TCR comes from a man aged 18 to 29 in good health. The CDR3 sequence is CASTRTGGGEKLFF. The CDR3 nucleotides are TGTGCCAGCACTCGGACAGGGGGAGGTGAAAAACTGTTTTTT.